This section outlines one T cell receptor beta chain sequence together with its context. The antigen it recognizes is unknown. Within one base of it there is no much larger clone, and no base qualities were kept. The source of the sample is a study of early stage breast cancer tumors listed by TCRdb under 2017. A note on the overall study: Of the approximately 15 invasive breast tumors, about a dozen were found to be estrogen receptor-positive, progesterone receptor-positive and HER2-negative. About 70% of the 12 ER+/PR+/HER2- tumors were invasive ductal carcinomas, while the other four were invasive lobular carcinomas. The average read coverage per sample was around 9-fold. A total of some 2.6 million templates, representing around 1.2 million unique clonotypes, were detected across all samples.

Adjacent normal breast tissue was collected about 2-4.5 cm away from the tumor, rinsed in PBS and stored in prechilled RNAlater. Normal breast tissue often required about 85-310 mg of tissue for sufficient DNA because of high lipid content and low cell density. The study profiled bulk TCR beta-chain repertoires in matched peripheral blood, tumor and adjacent normal breast tissue taken from about 16 patients with early-stage breast cancer. Genomic DNA was extracted with the Qiagen AllPrep DNA/RNA Mini kit. The CDR3 goes from the cysteine to the phenylalanine over 12 residues. The only DNA kept is the CDR3, 36 bases in frame from the first base. CDR1 and CDR2 (WNHNN, SYGVQD) derive from the germline V gene (reference sequence). Each sample was amplified in two independent genomic DNA replicates, using 0.5 ug for blood and about 1.5 ug for tumor or normal breast. TCRB sequencing of genomic DNA was carried out with the ImmunoSeq Intro kit according to the manufacturer's instructions. Multiplex PCR was run for roughly 31 cycles using proprietary primers and spike-in control sequences for absolute quantification. An 87-bp fragment spanning the CDR3 and flanking V and J genes was sequenced with single-end 150-bp reads. Seven samples, each with two replicates, were multiplexed per lane of an Illumina MiSeq using version 3.0 chemistry. On the authors' methods: The vendor's proprietary pipeline handled the raw data processing, merging both replicates into a single result for each sample. Productive rearrangements sharing the V-gene family, CDR3 amino acid sequence and J-gene segment were defined as clonotypes. To compute clonality, the normalized Shannon entropy (Pielou evenness) of TCRB abundances was subtracted from 1. T cell density was estimated by dividing total templates by the number of input cells inferred from the DNA input amount. Recon, run with its default parameters, was used to estimate overall repertoire diversity and clonality. A clonotype counted as tumor-enriched if its abundance in tumor exceeded 0.1% and was at least 32-fold higher than its abundance in normal breast. TCRdb provides this immuneACCESS table in a form limited to in-frame rearrangements. Some clones are lacking; in checked studies, under half of them reflect an unresolved V gene, and why the rest are absent is not known. V and J calls and clone size follow that table, whereas D and trimming were derived from the DNA. Counted in this sample were thousands of clones; about 70% of them appeared once. Roughly an eighth of the sample belongs to the ten largest clones.

The full study reports these points: Repertoires from blood and normal breast were more alike than repertoires from blood and tumor, and in about 90% of the 16 patients, comparing each tissue with blood separated tumor from normal. Enriched TCRB sequences shared across patients were found to be mostly commonly generated sequences that were unlikely to play an important role in the tumor microenvironment. Compared with adjacent normal breast tissue, tumors had higher clonality and around 2.5-fold greater T cell density. Analysis by tumor subtype was prevented by the small cohort size. Chain pairing and functional markers such as CD4, CD8 and FOXP3 were missed by bulk genomic DNA sequencing of unsorted cells.

This chain is built from TRBV10-1 and TRBJ1-2; TRBD1 aligns with 9 central bases. Sequencing was carried out using normal breast tissue next to the tumor. The origin of this receptor is a person aged 55 to 69 with breast cancer. The encoded CDR3 is CPETGGGYGYTF. The DNA sequence is given as TGCCCCGAAACAGGGGGCGGCTATGGCTACACCTTC.